This TCR beta chain comes out of a study of Graves' ophthalmopathy and Graves' hyperthyroidism. For the study at large: Before any treatment, peripheral blood was taken at the initial diagnosis.

This clonotype was counted many times. Its antigen is still unknown. Regarding the study as a whole: Progression of ophthalmopathy was predicted by the model with more than 70% sensitivity and around 72% specificity.

The CDR3 loop spans 13 amino acids. Germline assignment: CDR1 KGHDR and CDR2 SFDVKD. Trimming stripped 0 bases from V and 5 bases from J, with 6 bases between. TCR beta CDR3 amplification used RNA transcripts. Scientists carried out first-round RT-PCR using HTBI primers and then a second-round multiplex PCR. MiXCR, run by TCRdb on the multiplex PCR reads, gives a single entry per CDR3 protein. The top ten hold 44% of the sample, which has some 750,000 distinct CDR3 sequences, approximately 40% seen once. The receptor's source is an adult man with Graves' ophthalmopathy. The genes are TRBV24-1 and TRBJ2-5; D is undetermined. Sequencing used peripheral blood. CDR3 in amino acids: CATSDLRQETQYF. The CDR3 DNA reads TGTGCCACCAGTGATTTGCGGCAGGAGACCCAGTACTTC.